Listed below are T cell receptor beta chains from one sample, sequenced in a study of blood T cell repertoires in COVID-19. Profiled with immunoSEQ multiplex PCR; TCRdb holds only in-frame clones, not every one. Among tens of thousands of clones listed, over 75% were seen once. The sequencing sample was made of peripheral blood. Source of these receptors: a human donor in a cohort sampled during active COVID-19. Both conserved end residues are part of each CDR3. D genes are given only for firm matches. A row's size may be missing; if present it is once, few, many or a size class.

cdr3_nt: TGTGCCAGCAGCGTTGGACACGGAGGGGGCAATCAGCCCCAGCATTTT
cdr3_aa: CASSVGHGGGNQPQHF
clone_size: NA
j_call: TRBJ1-5
d_call: NA
v_call: TRBV5-5

cdr3_nt: TGTGCCAGCAGTGAAGGGACAGGGGGTACAGAGCAGTACTTC
cdr3_aa: CASSEGTGGTEQYF
clone_size: NA
j_call: TRBJ2-7
d_call: TRBD1
v_call: TRBV25-1

cdr3_nt: TGTGCCAGCAGCTGGGGACCTTTGGGGGCTTACGAGCAGTACTTC
cdr3_aa: CASSWGPLGAYEQYF
clone_size: NA
j_call: TRBJ2-7
d_call: NA
v_call: TRBV5-5

cdr3_nt: TGTGCCAGCAGCTTAGACGTTACGGGTAGCGGGAGAAATGAGCAGTTCTTC
cdr3_aa: CASSLDVTGSGRNEQFF
clone_size: NA
j_call: TRBJ2-1
d_call: TRBD2
v_call: TRBV7-2

cdr3_nt: TGTGCCATCGGGGGCACCGGGACAGGGGGATCCGAGCAGTACTTC
cdr3_aa: CAIGGTGTGGSEQYF
clone_size: NA
j_call: TRBJ2-7
d_call: TRBD1
v_call: TRBV10-3

cdr3_nt: TGTGCCAGCAGTTCCCTAGGAAGAGGGGAGCTGTTTTTT
cdr3_aa: CASSSLGRGELFF
clone_size: NA
j_call: TRBJ2-2
d_call: NA
v_call: TRBV6-5

cdr3_nt: TGTGCCATCAGGGATCCCGGGGGGCGACGGTACGAGCAGTACTTC
cdr3_aa: CAIRDPGGRRYEQYF
clone_size: NA
j_call: TRBJ2-7
d_call: NA
v_call: TRBV10-3

cdr3_nt: TGCGCCAGCAGCCTGTTAAGGGAGGAAGATACGCAGTATTTT
cdr3_aa: CASSLLREEDTQYF
clone_size: NA
j_call: TRBJ2-3
d_call: NA
v_call: TRBV4-3

cdr3_nt: TGCGCCAGCAGTTCTCTAGCGGGGGGTGGGAATACGCAGTATTTT
cdr3_aa: CASSSLAGGGNTQYF
clone_size: NA
j_call: TRBJ2-3
d_call: TRBD2
v_call: TRBV4-3

cdr3_nt: TGTGCCAGCAGTTACGGCGGGGCCACCACCTACGAGCAGTACTTC
cdr3_aa: CASSYGGATTYEQYF
clone_size: once
j_call: TRBJ2-7
d_call: NA
v_call: TRBV6-2/TRBV6-3

cdr3_nt: TGTGCCAGCAGCCGCGACAGGGCTGGGGCCAACGTCCTGACTTTC
cdr3_aa: CASSRDRAGANVLTF
clone_size: once
j_call: TRBJ2-6
d_call: TRBD1
v_call: TRBV14

cdr3_nt: TGCGCCAGCAGCCAAGGTTTACAGGTGAACACTGAAGCTTTCTTT
cdr3_aa: CASSQGLQVNTEAFF
clone_size: once
j_call: TRBJ1-1
d_call: NA
v_call: TRBV4-3

cdr3_nt: TGTGCCAGCAGCGTCCCTTTAGCGGGAGGGCTACAAGTTGAGCAGTTCTTC
cdr3_aa: CASSVPLAGGLQVEQFF
clone_size: NA
j_call: TRBJ2-1
d_call: TRBD2
v_call: TRBV9

cdr3_nt: TGTGCCAGCAGCTTGATGTGGGGGCGGCCGAACACCGGGGAGCTGTTTTTT
cdr3_aa: CASSLMWGRPNTGELFF
clone_size: NA
j_call: TRBJ2-2
d_call: NA
v_call: TRBV7-2

cdr3_nt: TGTGCCAGCAGCTCGGACAGGAACTACAACGGGGAGCTGTTTTTT
cdr3_aa: CASSSDRNYNGELFF
clone_size: NA
j_call: TRBJ2-2
d_call: TRBD1
v_call: TRBV11-2

cdr3_nt: TGTGCCAGCAGCGTAGGAGGACCGGGGGGCGTCACAGATACGCAGTATTTT
cdr3_aa: CASSVGGPGGVTDTQYF
clone_size: NA
j_call: TRBJ2-3
d_call: NA
v_call: TRBV9

cdr3_nt: TGTGCCAGCAGCCTGGTCAGGCCCCATGAGCAGTTCTTC
cdr3_aa: CASSLVRPHEQFF
clone_size: few
j_call: TRBJ2-1
d_call: NA
v_call: TRBV5-6

cdr3_nt: TGTGCCAGCAGGGCAGGGGCTCCCGGGGAGCTGTTTTTT
cdr3_aa: CASRAGAPGELFF
clone_size: NA
j_call: TRBJ2-2
d_call: NA
v_call: TRBV27

cdr3_nt: TGTGCCAGCAGCTTAGCGGGACAGGGGGTTGGCTACACCTTC
cdr3_aa: CASSLAGQGVGYTF
clone_size: NA
j_call: TRBJ1-2
d_call: TRBD1
v_call: TRBV7-9

cdr3_nt: TGTGCCACCAAAGGACTAGCAGCAGATACGCAGTATTTT
cdr3_aa: CATKGLAADTQYF
clone_size: few
j_call: TRBJ2-3
d_call: TRBD2
v_call: TRBV24-1

cdr3_nt: TGTGCCAGCAGCCCCATTCTAGCGGATAACACCGGGGAGCTGTTTTTT
cdr3_aa: CASSPILADNTGELFF
clone_size: NA
j_call: TRBJ2-2
d_call: TRBD2
v_call: TRBV5-6

cdr3_nt: TGCGCCAGCAGCTTGGGAGACAGAGAGCAGTTCTTC
cdr3_aa: CASSLGDREQFF
clone_size: once
j_call: TRBJ2-1
d_call: NA
v_call: TRBV5-1

cdr3_nt: TGTGCCAGCAGTTTTTCTCGTAGCGGGGCGACCTTTCAAGAGACCCAGTACTTC
cdr3_aa: CASSFSRSGATFQETQYF
clone_size: NA
j_call: TRBJ2-5
d_call: TRBD2
v_call: TRBV6-2/TRBV6-3

cdr3_nt: TGTGCCAGCAGCTTATCGAGGACAGGGGGCCATGGCTACACCTTC
cdr3_aa: CASSLSRTGGHGYTF
clone_size: few
j_call: TRBJ1-2
d_call: TRBD1
v_call: TRBV7-2

cdr3_nt: TGTGCCAGCACCTTGGTAGTGAACACTGAAGCTTTCTTT
cdr3_aa: CASTLVVNTEAFF
clone_size: NA
j_call: TRBJ1-1
d_call: NA
v_call: TRBV12-3/TRBV12-4

cdr3_nt: TGTGCCAGCAGCTCCGACAGGGGGCTAACAGATACGCAGTATTTT
cdr3_aa: CASSSDRGLTDTQYF
clone_size: NA
j_call: TRBJ2-3
d_call: TRBD1
v_call: TRBV7-2

cdr3_nt: TGTGCCAGCAGTCGACAGGGAGCTACTCAGTATGGCTACACCTTC
cdr3_aa: CASSRQGATQYGYTF
clone_size: NA
j_call: TRBJ1-2
d_call: TRBD1
v_call: TRBV27

cdr3_nt: TGTGCCAGCAGCGTCTTGGGCGACAATGAGCAGTTCTTC
cdr3_aa: CASSVLGDNEQFF
clone_size: NA
j_call: TRBJ2-1
d_call: NA
v_call: TRBV9

cdr3_nt: TGTGCCAGCAGCGAAGGGTCGGGAGGCTATGGCTACACCTTC
cdr3_aa: CASSEGSGGYGYTF
clone_size: NA
j_call: TRBJ1-2
d_call: NA
v_call: TRBV7-9

cdr3_nt: TGTGCCAGCAGCCAAGGACAGGGGGTGGAAAAACTGTTTTTT
cdr3_aa: CASSQGQGVEKLFF
clone_size: NA
j_call: TRBJ1-4
d_call: TRBD1
v_call: TRBV4-2

cdr3_nt: TGTGCCAGCAGCCAGGGCAGGAACCAAGAGACCCAGTACTTC
cdr3_aa: CASSQGRNQETQYF
clone_size: NA
j_call: TRBJ2-5
d_call: NA
v_call: TRBV3-1/TRBV3-2

cdr3_nt: TGCAGTGCCAGTAGCGGGGGGAACTCCTACGAGCAGTACTTC
cdr3_aa: CSASSGGNSYEQYF
clone_size: NA
j_call: TRBJ2-7
d_call: TRBD2
v_call: TRBV20-1

cdr3_nt: TGTGCCAGCAGCGCACAGGGTTACGAGACCCAGTACTTC
cdr3_aa: CASSAQGYETQYF
clone_size: NA
j_call: TRBJ2-5
d_call: NA
v_call: TRBV9

cdr3_nt: TGTGCCAGCAGCCGGGGTCCAGGACAGGCCTTCTATAATTCACCCCTCCACTTT
cdr3_aa: CASSRGPGQAFYNSPLHF
clone_size: few
j_call: TRBJ1-6
d_call: TRBD1
v_call: TRBV3-1/TRBV3-2

cdr3_nt: TGTGCCAGCAGCTTAGCCCAGGGGGCGAGGAACGATGAGCAGTTCTTC
cdr3_aa: CASSLAQGARNDEQFF
clone_size: NA
j_call: TRBJ2-1
d_call: TRBD1
v_call: TRBV7-6

cdr3_nt: TGTGCCAGCAGCTTAAGGACTAGTAGTGGGGACGAGCAGTACTTC
cdr3_aa: CASSLRTSSGDEQYF
clone_size: NA
j_call: TRBJ2-7
d_call: TRBD2
v_call: TRBV7-9

cdr3_nt: TGCGCCAGCAGCCAAGATTCAGGCTATGGGTCTGGAAACACCATATATTTT
cdr3_aa: CASSQDSGYGSGNTIYF
clone_size: NA
j_call: TRBJ1-3
d_call: NA
v_call: TRBV4-3

cdr3_nt: TGTGCCAGCAGCTTCGAGCGCCCTAGCGGGAGGGCTCGGGAGCAGTTCTTC
cdr3_aa: CASSFERPSGRAREQFF
clone_size: NA
j_call: TRBJ2-1
d_call: TRBD2
v_call: TRBV7-2

cdr3_nt: TGTGCCAGCAGTGCGACAGGGTGGCCTGAAGCTTTCTTT
cdr3_aa: CASSATGWPEAFF
clone_size: NA
j_call: TRBJ1-1
d_call: TRBD1
v_call: TRBV6-2/TRBV6-3

cdr3_nt: TGTGCCAGCAGCCAAGATTGGGCGGGGGCGAACACCGGGGAGCTGTTTTTT
cdr3_aa: CASSQDWAGANTGELFF
clone_size: NA
j_call: TRBJ2-2
d_call: TRBD2
v_call: TRBV4-2

cdr3_nt: TGTGCCAGCAGGGCGGGAGGGCCCGGGGAGCTGTTTTTT
cdr3_aa: CASRAGGPGELFF
clone_size: NA
j_call: TRBJ2-2
d_call: TRBD2
v_call: TRBV12-3/TRBV12-4

cdr3_nt: TGTGCCAGCAGCCAGGGCGATAGCAATCAGCCCCAGCATTTT
cdr3_aa: CASSQGDSNQPQHF
clone_size: NA
j_call: TRBJ1-5
d_call: NA
v_call: TRBV4-2

cdr3_nt: TGTGCCAGCAGCTTGACTAGCGGGGGGCACAAAGATACGCAGTATTTT
cdr3_aa: CASSLTSGGHKDTQYF
clone_size: NA
j_call: TRBJ2-3
d_call: TRBD2
v_call: TRBV11-2

cdr3_nt: TGCGCCAGCAGCCAAGAGGGAGGGGGAATGAGTGAAGCTTTCTTT
cdr3_aa: CASSQEGGGMSEAFF
clone_size: NA
j_call: TRBJ1-1
d_call: NA
v_call: TRBV4-1

cdr3_nt: TGTGCCAGCAGTTATTCGGCTAGCGCCACAGATACGCAGTATTTT
cdr3_aa: CASSYSASATDTQYF
clone_size: NA
j_call: TRBJ2-3
d_call: NA
v_call: TRBV6-5

cdr3_nt: TGTGCCAGCAGTTTTGCTGGGACTATAGATACGCAGTATTTT
cdr3_aa: CASSFAGTIDTQYF
clone_size: NA
j_call: TRBJ2-3
d_call: TRBD2
v_call: TRBV28

cdr3_nt: TGTGCCCCCTCTGCACCGCGAGGGCGACAAGAGACCCAGTACTTC
cdr3_aa: CAPSAPRGRQETQYF
clone_size: NA
j_call: TRBJ2-5
d_call: NA
v_call: TRBV24-1

cdr3_nt: TGCAGCGCCGAGGGATCGGGGGATAATGAAAAACTGTTTTTT
cdr3_aa: CSAEGSGDNEKLFF
clone_size: NA
j_call: TRBJ1-4
d_call: NA
v_call: TRBV29-1

cdr3_nt: TGTGCCAGCAGCTTGGGAAGTAGCGGGGGGGCCGGCACAGATACGCAGTATTTT
cdr3_aa: CASSLGSSGGAGTDTQYF
clone_size: NA
j_call: TRBJ2-3
d_call: TRBD2
v_call: TRBV5-4

cdr3_nt: TGCGCCAGCAGCTTGAGGGGTAACTATGGCTACACCTTC
cdr3_aa: CASSLRGNYGYTF
clone_size: few
j_call: TRBJ1-2
d_call: NA
v_call: TRBV5-1

cdr3_nt: TGCAGCGTCCCAACCAAAGCGGCCCAGTACTTC
cdr3_aa: CSVPTKAAQYF
clone_size: NA
j_call: TRBJ2-5
d_call: NA
v_call: TRBV20-1

cdr3_nt: TGCGCCAGCAGCTTGGGGACTGCCTCCTACGAGCAGTACTTC
cdr3_aa: CASSLGTASYEQYF
clone_size: few
j_call: TRBJ2-7
d_call: NA
v_call: TRBV5-1

cdr3_nt: TGTGCCAGCAGTCCCCTTGGGACACCCATGAACACTGAAGCTTTCTTT
cdr3_aa: CASSPLGTPMNTEAFF
clone_size: NA
j_call: TRBJ1-1
d_call: NA
v_call: TRBV28

cdr3_nt: TGTGCCAGCAGTTCGGACAGGGGCAATGGCTACACCTTC
cdr3_aa: CASSSDRGNGYTF
clone_size: NA
j_call: TRBJ1-2
d_call: TRBD1
v_call: TRBV6-5

cdr3_nt: TGCGCCACCAGCCAAGATTGGGGGGGAGGGGACACCGGGGAGCTGTTTTTT
cdr3_aa: CATSQDWGGGDTGELFF
clone_size: NA
j_call: TRBJ2-2
d_call: TRBD2
v_call: TRBV4-3